The sequence of this TCR beta chain was determined in a study of CD8 T cells in ankylosing spondylitis. Whole-study findings and limits: A TCR beta motif of several highly homologous variants seemed to mark ankylosing spondylitis blood. Disease-linked clones had a CD8+ phenotype and relatively low frequency in peripheral blood. Significant enrichment of disease-linked clones was reportedly seen in matched ankylosing spondylitis synovial fluid.

MiXCR, run by TCRdb on the 5' RACE reads, gives a single entry per CDR3 protein. Of 250,000 to 350,000 distinct CDR3 sequences listed, less than 25% are singletons. Points on this clonotype: Its antigen remains unknown.

The length of the CDR3 is 17 residues. Germline lookup yields CDR1 MNHEY and CDR2 SMNVEV (reference sequence). Trimming cost V 5 bases and J 2 bases, with 18 bases left between them. Sequenced input: blood, either unsorted or a sorted T cell fraction (not recorded which). This clonotype originated in a female donor with ankylosing spondylitis or in good health (not recorded which). The V call is TRBV27, the J call TRBJ2-2; D may correspond to TRBD1 or TRBD2 (5 bases each). CDR3: CASSELGTPLNTGELFF. DNA for the CDR3: TGTGCCAGCAGTGAGTTAGGGACGCCCCTTAACACCGGGGAGCTGTTTTTT.